Below, 13 T cell receptor beta chains from the same sample are listed, as sequenced in a study of early T cells in non-severe SARS-CoV-2 infection. MiXCR was run by TCRdb on the 5' RACE reads, yielding one entry per CDR3 protein. The sample lists some 50,000 distinct CDR3 sequences, 9.3% occurring once. The specimen sequenced was whole blood. The receptors originated from an adult who was a healthcare worker with PCR-confirmed SARS-CoV-2 infection or an uninfected control (not recorded which).

This clonotype was detected only a few times. The J gene is TRBJ2-7, the V gene TRBV20-1; 8 bases are a match to TRBD1. The germline V gene has CDR1 DFQATT and CDR2 SNEGSKA (reference sequence). The ends lost 6 bases at V and 5 bases at J; junction bases unmatched: 3. CDR3 length: 11 residues. The CDR3 here is CSARQGNEQYF. The CDR3 region has the DNA TGCAGTGCACGACAGGGGAACGAGCAGTACTTC.

V and J are TRBV30 and TRBJ1-2; D ambiguous. In germline, CDR1 is GTSNPN, CDR2 SVGIG (reference sequence). With 3 bases removed from V and 3 bases from J, the gap between germline ends came to 17 bases. The CDR3 has 15 residues. In DNA form, the CDR3 reads TGTGCCTGGAGGGCCCTCTCGAGGCCGGACTATGGCTACACCTTC. Translation: CAWRALSRPDYGYTF.

The V gene is TRBV5-5, the J gene TRBJ2-5, with 7 bases identical to TRBD2. This CDR3 has 16 residues. V lost 4 bases to trimming and J lost 5 bases; unmatched junction nucleotides: 14. CDR1 SGHKS and CDR2 YYEKEE come from the germline V gene (reference sequence). CDR3 in amino acids: CASSAWGGPKAETQYF. CDR3 bases: TGTGCCAGCAGCGCTTGGGGAGGGCCGAAGGCGGAGACCCAGTACTTC.

This clonotype turned up a few times. J is TRBJ1-5 and V is TRBV6-6; no reliable D call. Trimming removed 5 bases at V and 7 bases at J, with 12 bases between. This CDR3 contains 13 residues. The germline CDR1 and CDR2 sequences are MNHNY and SVGAGI (reference sequence). The CDR3 DNA reads as TGTGCCAGCAGTCTCACAGAAAACCAGCCCCAGCATTTT. It specifies CASSLTENQPQHF.

The chain couples TRBV7-8 to TRBJ2-1; TRBD2 matches 11 bases. Germline CDR1 SGHVS, CDR2 FQNEAQ. The CDR3 covers 15 residues. With V trimmed by 6 bases and J by 5 bases, 6 bases remained unmatched. The CDR3 DNA reads as TGTGCCAGCAGGCCGGGACTAGCGGATAACAATGAGCAGTTCTTC. Translation: CASRPGLADNNEQFF. The variable domain in full, with the rest retrieved from reference TRBV7-8 and TRBJ2-1, is GAGVSQSPRYKVAKRGQDVALRCDPISGHVSLFWYQQALGQGPEFLTYFQNEAQLDKSGLPSDRFFAERPEGSVSTLKIQRTQQEDSAVYLCASRPGLADNNEQFFGPGTRLTVL.

The gene calls are TRBV7-9 and TRBJ1-1; TRBD1 might be the D (5 bases). The CDR3 is 14 residues long. The germline CDR1 and CDR2 sequences are SEHNR and FQNEAQ (reference sequence). V was cut by 1 base and J by 3 bases, with 9 bases left in between. The CDR3 DNA reads TGTGCCAGCAGCTTAGTTCAGGGAGACACTGAAGCTTTCTTT. Protein: CASSLVQGDTEAFF.

This clonotype was detected ten times or more. The CDR3 coding sequence is TGTGCCAGCAGTGTCGGGTTTCCGGGACAAGTGGGCGAGCAGTACTTC. Translating it yields CASSVGFPGQVGEQYF. The chain employs TRBV2 and TRBJ2-7, with D possibly being TRBD1 (6 bases). Germline lookup yields CDR1 SNHLY and CDR2 FYNNEI. Trimming removed 4 bases at V and 6 bases at J, with 22 bases between. The CDR3 loop spans 16 amino acids.

Concerning this clonotype itself: At one of its ends the junction is not consistent with the germline gene, which may arise from a read error. The chain employs TRBV7-6 and TRBJ2-5; D is undetermined. Germline CDR1 and CDR2: SGHVS and FNYEAQ. The CDR3 sequence is 14 residues long. CDR3 coding DNA: TGTGACAGCAGCCCCCGAGCCTTTAGTGAGACCCAGTACTTC. Translation gives CDSSPRAFSETQYF. Combining the CDR3 with reference TRBV7-6 and TRBJ2-5 gives the whole variable domain GAGVSQSPRYKVTKRGQDVALRCDPISGHVSLYWYRQALGQGPEFLTYFNYEAQQDKSGLPNDRFSAERPEGSISTLTIQRTEQRDSAMYRCDSSPRAFSETQYFGPGTRLLVL.

This clonotype was detected ten times or more. This chain connects TRBV20-1 to TRBJ1-1; D gene uncertain. The V end lost 6 bases, the J end lost 3 bases, and 14 bases lay between the germline ends. CDR3 length equals 13 residues. From germline, CDR1 is DFQATT and CDR2 SNEGSKA (reference sequence). For the CDR3, the DNA is TGCAGTGCACCATCCATCGGTGACACTGAAGCTTTCTTT. It specifies CSAPSIGDTEAFF.

This clonotype was detected a few times. The rearrangement uses TRBV3-1 and TRBJ1-6, with D unclear. V lost 3 bases and J 0 bases, leaving 6 bases between the germline ends. CDR3 length: 15 residues. Germline V CDR1 and CDR2: LGHDT, YNNKEL (reference sequence). The CDR3 nucleotides are TGTGCCAGCAGCCAGACGGGCTCCTATAATTCACCCCTCCACTTT. This translates into CASSQTGSYNSPLHF.

In this sample, this clonotype turned up a few times. This chain uses TRBV9 with TRBJ2-5; 8 positions match TRBD1. The CDR3 sequence is 15 residues long. Germline CDR1 and CDR2: SGDLS and YYNGEE. V lost 3 bases and J lost 5; bases outside the gene matches: 9. The CDR3 loop is CASSDAGTGGETQYF. The CDR3 nucleotides read TGTGCCAGCAGCGACGCCGGGACAGGAGGCGAGACCCAGTACTTC.

This chain uses TRBV4-1 with TRBJ2-1, with D possibly being TRBD2 (5 bases). V lost 0 bases, J lost 5 bases, and 14 bases lay in between. Per germline, CDR1 MGHRA and CDR2 YSYEKL. CDR3 size: 16 residues. The CDR3 sequence: CASSQEGSPSHNEQFF. The CDR3 DNA reads TGCGCCAGCAGCCAAGAGGGGAGCCCTAGTCACAATGAGCAGTTCTTC.

This chain links TRBV18 with TRBJ2-1, with D perhaps matching TRBD2 (6 bases). The V end was cut by 5 bases, the J end by 0 bases, with 20 bases between. This CDR3 contains 18 residues. The germline V gene has CDR1 KGHSH and CDR2 LQKENI. CDR3 protein: CASSEAGWGFRSYNEQFF. The CDR3 coding sequence is TGTGCCAGCTCAGAAGCGGGTTGGGGATTTCGCTCCTACAATGAGCAGTTCTTC.